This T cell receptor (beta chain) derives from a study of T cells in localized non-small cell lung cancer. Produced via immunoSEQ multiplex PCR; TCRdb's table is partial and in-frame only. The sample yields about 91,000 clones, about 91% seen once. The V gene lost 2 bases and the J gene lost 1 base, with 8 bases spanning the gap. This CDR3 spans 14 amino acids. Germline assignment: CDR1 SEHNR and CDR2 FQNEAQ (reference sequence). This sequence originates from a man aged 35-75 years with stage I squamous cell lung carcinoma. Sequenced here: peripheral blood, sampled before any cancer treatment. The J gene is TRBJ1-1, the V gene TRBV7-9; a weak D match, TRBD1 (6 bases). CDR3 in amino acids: CASSLRQENTEAFF. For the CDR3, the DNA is TGTGCCAGCAGCTTACGACAGGAGAACACTGAAGCTTTCTTT.